The T cell receptor beta chain under discussion was sequenced for a study of vaccination and CD4 T cells after COVID-19. This clonotype was counted between two and nine times. The antigen remains undetermined. Noted treatment: approximately nine-day PBMC culture with coronavirus spike peptide pools or control peptides (ViraFEST assay). Trimming cost V 1 base and J 4 bases, with 10 bases left between them. The CDR3 spans 14 residues. Germline V gene data show CDR1 as MGHRA and CDR2 as YSYEKL. Sequencing of DNA taken from cultured CD4+ T cells relied on the Oncomine TCR Beta short-read assay. TCRdb reanalysed the PCR reads using MiXCR and keeps one entry per CDR3 protein. The table lists 10,000 to 15,000 distinct CDR3 sequences, approximately 65% of them singletons.

The chain couples TRBV4-1 to TRBJ2-5; D is uncertain. This sequence was found in a human donor who had recovered from COVID-19. Sequenced sample: CD4+ T cells from blood, cultured in vitro. The CDR3 loop reads CASSQVAFLETQYF. The CDR3 DNA reads TGCGCCAGCAGCCAAGTTGCGTTCTTAGAGACCCAGTACTTC.